This record looks at one T cell receptor beta chain sequence and its context. Its antigen is as yet unknown. Germline V gene lookup returns CDR1 KGHSH and CDR2 LQKENI. The CDR3 is 13 residues long. The V and J ends lost 3 bases and 8 bases, in that order; junction bases with no gene match: 6. Researchers ran the PCR with 60 Vbeta and 13 Jbeta primers. The method was immunoSEQ multiplex PCR; TCRdb's version includes in-frame clones alone and lacks a portion of them. The table has about 140,000 clones, 65% to 90% seen once; the top ten hold roughly 2.8%. Donors sampled were nominally healthy, though unrecorded immune exposures were likely. This sample stems from a study of cytomegalovirus exposure and HLA in healthy donors. Study-wide results and limits: In a later analysis, productive TCRs from donors in an Asian-associated ancestry cluster reportedly carried fewer N-insertions than the cohort mean. Common viral pathogens were later found to be apparently linked to several of the most significant clusters. The authors judged a highly shared variant cluster likely a sequencing artifact.

This TCR derives from a woman in her 30s in good health and CMV-seronegative. The rearrangement links TRBV18 to TRBJ1-2, with TRBD1 matching 7 bases. Sequencing was done on a sample of PBMCs. The CDR3 DNA reads as TGTGCCAGCTCACCGACAGGGCTGGAGGGCTACACCTTC. Translated: CASSPTGLEGYTF. Variable domain in full (rest from reference TRBV18 and TRBJ1-2): NAGVMQNPRHLVRRRGQEARLRCSPMKGHSHVYWYRQLPEEGLKFMVYLQKENIIDESGMPKERFSAEFPKEGPSILRIQQVVRGDSAAYFCASSPTGLEGYTFGSGTRLTVV.